These 8 T cell receptor beta chains share one sample of origin, sequenced in a study of blood T cell repertoires in COVID-19. TCRdb keeps only in-frame clones here, not all; method: immunoSEQ multiplex PCR. The sample includes about 170,000 clones, about 80% of them seen just once. Sequenced: peripheral blood. These receptors were obtained from an elderly woman with acute or convalescent COVID-19.

The chain is built from TRBV6-6 and TRBJ2-1; TRBD2 matches at 7 bases. The CDR3 is 15 residues long. Germline V gene lookup returns CDR1 MNHNY and CDR2 SVGAGI (reference sequence). The trim removed 0 bases at V and 4 bases at J, leaving 3 bases unmatched. This CDR3 is CASSYSSGLYNEQFF. DNA of the CDR3: TGTGCCAGCAGTTACTCTAGCGGGCTTTACAATGAGCAGTTCTTC.

This clone was counted only a few times. The chain couples TRBV29-1 to TRBJ2-5, with TRBD1 matching 7 bases. V lost 3 bases and J lost 6; bases outside the gene matches: 13. Germline assignment: CDR1 SQVTM and CDR2 ANQGSEA. The CDR3 has 15 amino acids. DNA for the CDR3: TGCAGCGTTGAGAACCATGACAGGGTGATAAAGACCCAGTACTTC. This codes for CSVENHDRVIKTQYF.

The chain is built from TRBV7-6 and TRBJ2-1, with 9 bases lining up with TRBD2. The J segment lost 4 bases and the V segment lost 8 bases, leaving 9 bases of the junction unmatched. CDR1 and CDR2 (germline): SGHVS, FNYEAQ. This CDR3 region has 15 residues. The CDR3, as DNA: TGTGCCAGCGGCTCCGGGACTAGCACGTACAATGAGCAGTTCTTC. Protein sequence: CASGSGTSTYNEQFF.

The rearrangement uses TRBV5-6 and TRBJ2-5, with TRBD1 matching 7 bases. CDR3 size: 13 residues. Germline assignment: CDR1 SGHDT and CDR2 YYEEEE. J gave up 4 bases and V 1 base, and 1 base lay outside the gene matches. The CDR3: CASSLTGVETQYF. As DNA, the CDR3 is TGTGCCAGCAGCTTGACAGGGGTAGAGACCCAGTACTTC.

This clone has just a few counts. The chain links TRBV29-1 to TRBJ2-1, with 9 nucleotides matching TRBD2. The CDR3 totals 12 residues. CDR1 and CDR2 from the germline V gene are SQVTM and ANQGSEA. After removal of 7 bases from V and 2 bases from J, the junction contained 0 bases not matched to a gene. The DNA of the CDR3 is TGCAGCGCTAGCGGGGCCTACAATGAGCAGTTCTTC. Translation: CSASGAYNEQFF.

This clone occurred a few times. The V and J genes are TRBV29-1 and TRBJ2-3, with 11 bases identical to TRBD2. Losses at the gene ends were 5 bases for V and 3 bases for J; bases not matched to a gene: 7. In germline, CDR1 is SQVTM, CDR2 ANQGSEA. The CDR3 is 15 amino acids. CDR3 sequence: CSVSGTSGLTDTQYF. CDR3 sequence (DNA): TGCAGCGTTTCAGGGACTAGCGGCTTGACAGATACGCAGTATTTT.

The CDR3 sequence: CASSLSGRLNTGELFF. The CDR3 DNA is TGTGCCAGCAGCTTGAGCGGGAGACTTAACACCGGGGAGCTGTTTTTT. The genes are TRBV7-9 and TRBJ2-2, with 8 nucleotides matching TRBD2. J gave up 2 bases and V 3 bases, and 5 bases lay outside the gene matches. Germline CDR1 reads SEHNR; CDR2 reads FQNEAQ (reference sequence). The CDR3 has 16 residues. The variable domain in full, completed from reference TRBV7-9 and TRBJ2-2, reads DTGVSQNPRHKITKRGQNVTFRCDPISEHNRLYWYRQTLGQGPEFLTYFQNEAQLEKSRLLSDRFSAERPKGSFSTLEIQRTEQGDSAMYLCASSLSGRLNTGELFFGEGSRLTVL.

V and J are TRBV14 and TRBJ1-2, with no clear D. Trimming took 4 bases from V and 2 from J, leaving 8 bases between them. Germline V gives CDR1 SGHDN, CDR2 FVKESK. The CDR3 totals 13 residues. The DNA of the CDR3 is TGTGCCAGCAGCCTAGTCCCAAACTATGGCTACACCTTC. It specifies CASSLVPNYGYTF. The whole variable domain, filled in from reference TRBV14 and TRBJ1-2, reads EAGVTQFPSHSVIEKGQTVTLRCDPISGHDNLYWYRRVMGKEIKFLLHFVKESKQDESGMPNNRFLAERTGGTYSTLKVQPAELEDSGVYFCASSLVPNYGYTFGSGTRLTVV.